The next 7 T cell receptor beta chains were all read from a single sample in a study of shared clonotypes between healthy human individuals. The data were produced by immunoSEQ multiplex PCR, yet TCRdb's version contains in-frame clones alone and is incomplete. The sample consists of around 940,000 clones, about three quarters of them appearing once. The material sequenced was memory CD4+ T cells sorted from blood. Specified subset: CD45RA-negative fraction. These receptors originate from a man in his late teens or twenties in good health.

The CDR3 loop is CASSPRQEAFF. The CDR3 nucleotides read TGTGCCAGCAGTCCCAGACAGGAAGCTTTCTTT. The V call is TRBV28, the J call TRBJ1-1; TRBD1 is a possible D gene (5 bases). The CDR3 extends over 11 amino acids. The V gene lost 5 bases and the J gene lost 8 bases, with 9 bases spanning the gap. CDR1 is MDHEN, CDR2 SYDVKM, per germline.

The J gene is TRBJ1-2, the V gene TRBV19; no clear D. Trimming cost V 5 bases and J 0 bases, with 10 bases left between them. The CDR3 totals 14 residues. Germline lookup yields CDR1 LNHDA and CDR2 SQIVND (reference sequence). The CDR3 loop is CASSRGEANYGYTF. The CDR3, as DNA: TGTGCCAGTAGTCGCGGAGAGGCTAACTATGGCTACACCTTC.

The V gene is TRBV5-1, the J gene TRBJ2-7, with 9 bases that match TRBD1. The CDR3 contains 15 residues. CDR1 is SGHRS and CDR2 is YFSETQ in the germline V gene. V shed 4 bases and J 1 base; nucleotides not matched to a gene: 6. The CDR3 bases are TGCGCCAGCAGCACCTCCGGGACAGGGTCCTACGAGCAGTACTTC. Translation gives CASSTSGTGSYEQYF.

Comment on this clone: Other DNA sequences in this specimen translate into the identical CDR3. This chain connects TRBV5-1 to TRBJ1-1, with D possibly being TRBD1 (5 bases). Germline V lookup: CDR1 SGHRS, CDR2 YFSETQ. The CDR3 runs to 14 residues. The ends were cut back, 4 bases at V and 0 bases at J, with 10 bases in the middle. The CDR3 reads CASSRDGMNTEAFF. The DNA for the CDR3 is TGCGCCAGCAGCAGGGACGGAATGAACACTGAAGCTTTCTTT.

The chain is built from TRBV11-1 and TRBJ2-6, with TRBD2 as a possible D gene (6 bases). V lost 6 bases and J lost 3, with 15 bases in between. Germline V gene lookup returns CDR1 SGHAT and CDR2 FQDESV (reference sequence). This CDR3 has 16 amino acids. CDR3 protein: CASSQGAGSGANVLTF. CDR3 in DNA: TGTGCCAGCAGTCAAGGGGCCGGGAGTGGGGCCAACGTCCTGACTTTC.

This clone showed up just a few times. V usage is TRBV11-2 and J usage is TRBJ1-4, with D possibly TRBD1 on 5 matching bases. From germline, CDR1 is SGHAT and CDR2 FQNNGV. The CDR3 spans 13 residues. Trimming left V 9 bases short and J 5 bases short, with 13 bases between. The CDR3 nucleotides are TGTGCCAGTCATTGGGGCCCGAATGAAAAACTGTTTTTT. Translating gives CASHWGPNEKLFF.

The V gene is TRBV7-6, the J gene TRBJ2-1; 11 bases are shared with TRBD2. Germline-derived CDR1 and CDR2 are SGHVS and FNYEAQ. V shed 3 bases and J 10 bases; nucleotides not matched to a gene: 8. The CDR3 runs to 15 residues. CDR3: CASSFMGTSGGEQFF. For the CDR3, the DNA is TGTGCCAGCAGCTTTATGGGGACTAGCGGTGGGGAGCAGTTCTTC.